A selection of T cell receptor beta chains follows, all from one sample in a study of PD-1 blockade in classical Hodgkin lymphoma. The table came from immunoSEQ multiplex PCR; TCRdb's copy has only in-frame clones and leaves some out. The profile covers roughly 40,000 clones, with around 87% appearing a single time and around 9.7% taken by the ten largest. Source: peripheral blood mononuclear cells (PBMCs), taken at baseline. All receptors derive from a human donor with classical Hodgkin lymphoma. Both conserved end residues are part of each CDR3. The order of the fields is V gene, J gene, D gene, clone size, CDR3 protein, CDR3 DNA. A D gene is named only where the DNA matches it firmly. Expanded clones are given a class, and other clones once, few, many or no size at all.

TRBV19	TRBJ2-6	TRBD1	once	CASNEDRGLGANVLTF	TGTGCCAGTAACGAGGACAGGGGGCTTGGGGCCAACGTCCTGACTTTC
TRBV19	TRBJ2-7	-	few	CASRGTLGEQYF	TGTGCCAGTAGGGGCACCCTGGGGGAGCAGTACTTC
TRBV15	TRBJ1-1	-	-	CATSRERAGTEAFF	TGTGCCACCAGCAGAGAAAGGGCGGGCACTGAAGCTTTCTTT
TRBV11-3	TRBJ2-3	TRBD1	-	CAGSTGQISTDTQYF	TGTGCCGGATCTACGGGACAGATCAGCACAGATACGCAGTATTTT
TRBV27	TRBJ1-6	TRBD1	once	CASADRAYSPLHF	TGTGCCAGCGCCGACAGGGCGTATTCACCCCTCCACTTT
TRBV28	TRBJ2-1	-	-	CASSLEGGSYNEQFF	TGTGCCAGCAGTTTAGAGGGAGGCTCCTACAATGAGCAGTTCTTC
TRBV7-8	TRBJ2-4	TRBD1	-	CASSARQGMGYKAKNIQYF	TGTGCCAGCAGCGCCCGACAGGGAATGGGGTATAAGGCCAAAAACATTCAGTACTTC
TRBV11-3	TRBJ1-2	-	-	CASSATEFAGYTF	TGTGCCAGCAGCGCGACAGAATTTGCTGGCTACACCTTC
TRBV11-2	TRBJ2-3	-	once	CASSDRLSTDTQYF	TGTGCCAGCAGCGACAGGCTTAGCACAGATACGCAGTATTTT
TRBV19	TRBJ2-7	-	-	CASSIFATYEQYF	TGTGCCAGTAGTATCTTCGCCACCTACGAGCAGTACTTC
TRBV10-3	TRBJ1-1	-	-	CAISTRVANTEAFF	TGTGCCATCAGCACCAGGGTGGCGAACACTGAAGCTTTCTTT
TRBV2	TRBJ2-1	TRBD2	-	CASRGLANYNEQFF	TGTGCCAGCAGGGGACTAGCGAACTACAATGAGCAGTTCTTC
TRBV4-1	TRBJ2-1	-	-	CASRWGEGPYNEQFF	TGCGCCAGCAGATGGGGAGAAGGACCTTACAATGAGCAGTTCTTC
TRBV19	TRBJ1-1	-	once	CASRRTRGGTEAFF	TGTGCCAGTAGGAGGACGAGGGGCGGCACTGAAGCTTTCTTT
TRBV7-2	TRBJ2-1	-	-	CASESGAIYNEQFF	TGTGCCAGCGAATCCGGGGCCATTTACAATGAGCAGTTCTTC
TRBV5-1	TRBJ2-5	TRBD1	-	CASSWGQGGSETQYF	TGCGCCAGCAGCTGGGGACAGGGGGGGTCAGAGACCCAGTACTTC
TRBV7-9	TRBJ2-6	-	-	CASSLGLSGANVLTF	TGTGCCAGCAGCTTAGGGCTCTCTGGGGCCAACGTCCTGACTTTC
TRBV7-9	TRBJ2-3	-	-	CASSLGVSTDTQYF	TGTGCCAGCAGCTTAGGTGTAAGCACAGATACGCAGTATTTT
TRBV19	TRBJ2-7	TRBD1	-	CASSPPGQGPHEQYF	TGTGCCAGTAGTCCGCCGGGACAGGGTCCCCACGAGCAGTACTTC
TRBV7-2	TRBJ1-1	-	-	CASSPTTNTEAFF	TGTGCCAGCAGCCCCACAACGAACACTGAAGCTTTCTTT
TRBV27	TRBJ2-5	-	-	CASSDTGGETQYF	TGTGCCAGCAGTGACACCGGGGGAGAGACCCAGTACTTC
TRBV18	TRBJ1-1	-	-	CASSAGRNTEAFF	TGTGCCAGCTCAGCAGGGAGGAACACTGAAGCTTTCTTT
TRBV2	TRBJ1-2	TRBD1	once	CASEWDSDYGYTF	TGTGCCAGCGAGTGGGACAGCGACTATGGCTACACCTTC
TRBV6-6	TRBJ1-1	-	-	CASSDVGVNTEAFF	TGTGCCAGCAGTGATGTGGGGGTTAACACTGAAGCTTTCTTT
TRBV7-6	TRBJ2-1	-	few	CASSLRWSSSYNEQFF	TGTGCCAGCAGCTTACGATGGAGCAGTTCCTACAATGAGCAGTTCTTC
TRBV2	TRBJ2-3	TRBD2	-	CASRAGLAGGPWTDTQYF	TGTGCCAGCAGAGCGGGACTAGCGGGAGGGCCTTGGACAGATACGCAGTATTTT
TRBV9	TRBJ2-7	-	-	CASSGADPSSYEQYF	TGTGCCAGCAGCGGGGCGGACCCGAGCTCCTACGAGCAGTACTTC